Described below is a single T cell receptor (beta chain) sequence and its context. This sample was included in a study of CD8+ T cells in alopecia areata. Trimming left V 5 bases short and J 1 base short, with 15 bases between. Per germline, CDR1 SGHDT and CDR2 YYEEEE. There are 15 residues in the CDR3. cDNA reverse transcribed from extracted RNA served as the sequencing template. Data came from immunoSEQ multiplex PCR; TCRdb stores just in-frame clones and leaves some out. Of over 150,000 clones in the sample, more than 60% were seen once. V gene TRBV5-6 combines with J gene TRBJ2-5; no clear D. Sequencing was performed on CD4+ T cells sorted from blood, taken at week 0. The receptor comes from a human donor with alopecia areata. CDR3 nucleotides: TGTGCCAGCAGTTCGTACGCCCGACCCCAAGAGACCCAGTACTTC. Translation: CASSSYARPQETQYF.